The rows below give T cell receptor beta chains drawn from one sample of a study of blood T cell repertoires in COVID-19. Produced via immunoSEQ multiplex PCR; TCRdb's table is partial and in-frame only. The sample consists of 130,000 or so clones, 80% of them appearing once. The specimen sequenced was peripheral blood. All receptors come from a human donor in a cohort sampled during active COVID-19. The CDR3 runs from the conserved cysteine through the conserved F or W. The D gene is left open where the match is weak. Clone size is shown for a subset of rows, as once, few, many or a class of expanded clone.

cdr3_nt: TGTGCCAGCACCGTAGAAATAGCGGGAGCGTACGAGCAGTACTTC; cdr3_aa: CASTVEIAGAYEQYF; v_call: TRBV7-2; j_call: TRBJ2-7; d_call: TRBD2; clone_size: NA
cdr3_nt: TGTGCCAGCAGTTTAAATAGTCAGCCCCAGCATTTT; cdr3_aa: CASSLNSQPQHF; v_call: TRBV28; j_call: TRBJ1-5; d_call: NA; clone_size: many
cdr3_nt: TGTGCCAGCTCACCCCCGGGACAGGGGGGCCGTCAGCCCCAGCATTTT; cdr3_aa: CASSPPGQGGRQPQHF; v_call: TRBV18; j_call: TRBJ1-5; d_call: TRBD1; clone_size: NA
cdr3_nt: TGTGCCAGCAGTTTCATCGCAGTAATGAACACTGAAGCTTTCTTT; cdr3_aa: CASSFIAVMNTEAFF; v_call: TRBV28; j_call: TRBJ1-1; d_call: NA; clone_size: once
cdr3_nt: TGCGCCAGCAGCCTAGGATACAGGGGACGGAACACTGAAGCTTTCTTT; cdr3_aa: CASSLGYRGRNTEAFF; v_call: TRBV5-1; j_call: TRBJ1-1; d_call: TRBD1; clone_size: NA
cdr3_nt: TGTGCCAGCTCCCTCGGACAGGGACTGTGGGATACGCAGTATTTT; cdr3_aa: CASSLGQGLWDTQYF; v_call: TRBV18; j_call: TRBJ2-3; d_call: TRBD1; clone_size: NA
cdr3_nt: TGTGCCAGCAGCGCCCCAGGGGTATCGCAGTATTTT; cdr3_aa: CASSAPGVSQYF; v_call: TRBV11-1; j_call: TRBJ2-3; d_call: NA; clone_size: NA
cdr3_nt: TGTGCCAGCAGTGTCTTGGCTAGCCCAGATACGCAGTATTTT; cdr3_aa: CASSVLASPDTQYF; v_call: TRBV2; j_call: TRBJ2-3; d_call: NA; clone_size: NA
cdr3_nt: TGTGCCAGCAGGCCAAATTCCAGGGGTCCAGATACGCAGTATTTT; cdr3_aa: CASRPNSRGPDTQYF; v_call: TRBV6-5; j_call: TRBJ2-3; d_call: NA; clone_size: NA
cdr3_nt: TGTGCCAGCAGTTTAACCTTAGCGGGGGGGCCGGGGGAGCAGTTCTTC; cdr3_aa: CASSLTLAGGPGEQFF; v_call: TRBV27; j_call: TRBJ2-1; d_call: TRBD2; clone_size: NA
cdr3_nt: TGTGCCAGCAGGGGAAGTCTAGCACAAACCGGGGGGGATACGCAGTATTTT; cdr3_aa: CASRGSLAQTGGDTQYF; v_call: TRBV25-1; j_call: TRBJ2-3; d_call: TRBD2; clone_size: NA
cdr3_nt: TGCGCCAGCAGTCAAACCCCGAGACAGTTTCATAATTCACCCCTCCACTTT; cdr3_aa: CASSQTPRQFHNSPLHF; v_call: TRBV23-1; j_call: TRBJ1-6; d_call: NA; clone_size: NA
cdr3_nt: TGTGCCAGCAGTGGTCTAGGGGCACAAGATACGCAGTATTTT; cdr3_aa: CASSGLGAQDTQYF; v_call: TRBV25-1; j_call: TRBJ2-3; d_call: NA; clone_size: NA
cdr3_nt: TGTGCCACCAACCCAGACAGGGGGTCTAACTATGGCTACACCTTC; cdr3_aa: CATNPDRGSNYGYTF; v_call: TRBV15; j_call: TRBJ1-2; d_call: TRBD1; clone_size: NA
cdr3_nt: TGTGCCAGCAGTGTGCGAACAGCTATTAACTATGGCTACACCTTC; cdr3_aa: CASSVRTAINYGYTF; v_call: TRBV2; j_call: TRBJ1-2; d_call: NA; clone_size: once
cdr3_nt: TGTGCCAGCAGCTACCTACCGGGACAGGATTACGAGCAGTACTTC; cdr3_aa: CASSYLPGQDYEQYF; v_call: TRBV7-2; j_call: TRBJ2-7; d_call: TRBD1; clone_size: medium-sized
cdr3_nt: TGTGCCAGCAGCGAGGGCCCCTGGGATACGCAGTATTTT; cdr3_aa: CASSEGPWDTQYF; v_call: TRBV2; j_call: TRBJ2-3; d_call: NA; clone_size: NA
cdr3_nt: TGTGCCAGCAGCACGAAGGACAGGGCGAGCTCCTACAATGAGCAGTTCTTC; cdr3_aa: CASSTKDRASSYNEQFF; v_call: TRBV21-1; j_call: TRBJ2-1; d_call: NA; clone_size: NA
cdr3_nt: TGTGCCAGCAGTCCCGGACTTCGCACAGATACGCAGTATTTT; cdr3_aa: CASSPGLRTDTQYF; v_call: TRBV6-5; j_call: TRBJ2-3; d_call: NA; clone_size: NA
cdr3_nt: TGTGCCAGCAGTTCTGTCACAGATACGCAGTATTTT; cdr3_aa: CASSSVTDTQYF; v_call: TRBV28; j_call: TRBJ2-3; d_call: NA; clone_size: NA
cdr3_nt: TGTGCCATCAGTGGGGGCAGGGGGCTATCGAACACTGAAGCTTTCTTT; cdr3_aa: CAISGGRGLSNTEAFF; v_call: TRBV10-3; j_call: TRBJ1-1; d_call: TRBD1; clone_size: NA
cdr3_nt: TGTGCCAGCAGAAGTGAGGGTCGGACTGAAGCTTTCTTT; cdr3_aa: CASRSEGRTEAFF; v_call: TRBV3-1/TRBV3-2; j_call: TRBJ1-1; d_call: NA; clone_size: NA
cdr3_nt: TGTGCCAGCAGTGAAACTATTAGCGGGAGATGGCATGAGCAGTTCTTC; cdr3_aa: CASSETISGRWHEQFF; v_call: TRBV6-1; j_call: TRBJ2-1; d_call: TRBD2; clone_size: NA
cdr3_nt: TGTGCCACCAGCATTGGTTTATTAGGGGTGAACACTGAAGCTTTCTTT; cdr3_aa: CATSIGLLGVNTEAFF; v_call: TRBV15; j_call: TRBJ1-1; d_call: NA; clone_size: NA
cdr3_nt: TGTGCCAGCAGCCAAGAACGGGGTTACGGGTACACTGAAGCTTTCTTT; cdr3_aa: CASSQERGYGYTEAFF; v_call: TRBV4-2; j_call: TRBJ1-1; d_call: NA; clone_size: NA
cdr3_nt: TGTGCCAGCAGTTTATCGAGGGCCGGCTACGAGCAGTACTTC; cdr3_aa: CASSLSRAGYEQYF; v_call: TRBV27; j_call: TRBJ2-7; d_call: NA; clone_size: once
cdr3_nt: TGTGCCAGCAGCCCAGCGGGGGGAGTCCCCTACGAGCAGTACTTC; cdr3_aa: CASSPAGGVPYEQYF; v_call: TRBV7-2; j_call: TRBJ2-7; d_call: TRBD2; clone_size: NA
cdr3_nt: TGCGCCAGCAGCCCGGTTGGGGGGGGCTTGACTGAAGCTTTCTTT; cdr3_aa: CASSPVGGGLTEAFF; v_call: TRBV5-1; j_call: TRBJ1-1; d_call: NA; clone_size: NA
cdr3_nt: TGTGCCAGCAGCTTGAGGGAGGAAGCTTTCTTT; cdr3_aa: CASSLREEAFF; v_call: TRBV5-6; j_call: TRBJ1-1; d_call: NA; clone_size: NA
cdr3_nt: TGCAGCGTGGCGGGACAGGGAGGATTAAACACTGAAGCTTTCTTT; cdr3_aa: CSVAGQGGLNTEAFF; v_call: TRBV29-1; j_call: TRBJ1-1; d_call: TRBD1; clone_size: once
cdr3_nt: TGTGCCAGCAGCGTCAGCGGGGGGACATACAATGAGCAGTTCTTC; cdr3_aa: CASSVSGGTYNEQFF; v_call: TRBV27; j_call: TRBJ2-1; d_call: TRBD2; clone_size: NA
cdr3_nt: TGTGCCAGCAGCGTGGCCCCTAGCGGGAGGATCAATGAGCAGTTCTTC; cdr3_aa: CASSVAPSGRINEQFF; v_call: TRBV9; j_call: TRBJ2-1; d_call: TRBD2; clone_size: NA
cdr3_nt: TGTGCCAGCAGTCCTTCTACTGGGGGGGGGACAGGGAAAGCTTTCTTT; cdr3_aa: CASSPSTGGGTGKAFF; v_call: TRBV28; j_call: TRBJ1-1; d_call: TRBD1; clone_size: NA
cdr3_nt: TGTGCCAGCTCACCTGACATCCCGAACACCGGGGAGCTGTTTTTT; cdr3_aa: CASSPDIPNTGELFF; v_call: TRBV18; j_call: TRBJ2-2; d_call: NA; clone_size: NA
cdr3_nt: TGCAGCGTTAGGGGACAGGGGAGTCGGGAAGAGACCCAGTACTTC; cdr3_aa: CSVRGQGSREETQYF; v_call: TRBV29-1; j_call: TRBJ2-5; d_call: TRBD1; clone_size: NA
cdr3_nt: TGCGCCAGCAGTCAATCGGAGGAGAATCTGGGGACTGAAGCTTTCTTT; cdr3_aa: CASSQSEENLGTEAFF; v_call: TRBV23-1; j_call: TRBJ1-1; d_call: NA; clone_size: NA
cdr3_nt: TGTGCCAGTAGTATAGGCGGCCAGCCCCAGCATTTT; cdr3_aa: CASSIGGQPQHF; v_call: TRBV19; j_call: TRBJ1-5; d_call: NA; clone_size: few
cdr3_nt: TGTGCCAGCAGCTTTATGGAAAGAGCGGGAGTGAAAGATACGCAGTATTTT; cdr3_aa: CASSFMERAGVKDTQYF; v_call: TRBV5-5; j_call: TRBJ2-3; d_call: TRBD2; clone_size: NA
cdr3_nt: TGTGCCAGCAGCGTAGGGGACAGGGGGCAACTCGGGCAGTTCTTC; cdr3_aa: CASSVGDRGQLGQFF; v_call: TRBV9; j_call: TRBJ2-1; d_call: TRBD1; clone_size: once
cdr3_nt: TGTGCCAGCACCCAGGGACTAGCGGGGCCGTTCTTC; cdr3_aa: CASTQGLAGPFF; v_call: TRBV28; j_call: TRBJ2-1; d_call: TRBD2; clone_size: NA
cdr3_nt: TGTGCCAGCAGCCAAGAAAGACAGGGGACCTATGGCTACACCTTC; cdr3_aa: CASSQERQGTYGYTF; v_call: TRBV4-2; j_call: TRBJ1-2; d_call: TRBD1; clone_size: NA
cdr3_nt: TGTGCCAGCAGTCGACAGGGAAATGAGCAGTACTTC; cdr3_aa: CASSRQGNEQYF; v_call: TRBV2; j_call: TRBJ2-7; d_call: TRBD1; clone_size: NA
cdr3_nt: TGTGCCACCAGCACTCCGGGACAGGGGTTCCACGAGCAGTACTTC; cdr3_aa: CATSTPGQGFHEQYF; v_call: TRBV15; j_call: TRBJ2-7; d_call: TRBD1; clone_size: NA
cdr3_nt: TGCGCCAGCAGCACAGGGGACCCGTACTCCTACGAGCAGTACTTC; cdr3_aa: CASSTGDPYSYEQYF; v_call: TRBV5-1; j_call: TRBJ2-7; d_call: TRBD1; clone_size: once
cdr3_nt: TGTGCCAGCAGTTCCGGGAACGAAAAACTGTTTTTT; cdr3_aa: CASSSGNEKLFF; v_call: TRBV28; j_call: TRBJ1-4; d_call: NA; clone_size: once
cdr3_nt: TGTGCTAGCAGCTTAGTTGCGGGGGGTCTAGATACGCAGTATTTT; cdr3_aa: CASSLVAGGLDTQYF; v_call: TRBV7-7; j_call: TRBJ2-3; d_call: TRBD2; clone_size: NA
cdr3_nt: TGTGCCAGCAGTGTCGGGGGGCTTAACACCGGGGAGCTGTTTTTT; cdr3_aa: CASSVGGLNTGELFF; v_call: TRBV28; j_call: TRBJ2-2; d_call: NA; clone_size: NA